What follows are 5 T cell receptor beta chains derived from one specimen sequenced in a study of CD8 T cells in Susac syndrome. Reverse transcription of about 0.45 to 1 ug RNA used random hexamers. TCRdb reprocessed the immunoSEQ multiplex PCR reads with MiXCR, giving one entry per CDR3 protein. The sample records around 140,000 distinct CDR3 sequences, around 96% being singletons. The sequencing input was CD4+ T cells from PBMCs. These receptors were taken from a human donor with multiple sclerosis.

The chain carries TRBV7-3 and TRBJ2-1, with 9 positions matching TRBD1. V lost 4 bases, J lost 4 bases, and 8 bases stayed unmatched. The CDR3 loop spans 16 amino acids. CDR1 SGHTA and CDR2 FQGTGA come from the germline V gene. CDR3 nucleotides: TGTGCCAGCAGCTCTAGCGCCGGGACAGGGTACAATGAGCAGTTCTTC. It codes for CASSSSAGTGYNEQFF.

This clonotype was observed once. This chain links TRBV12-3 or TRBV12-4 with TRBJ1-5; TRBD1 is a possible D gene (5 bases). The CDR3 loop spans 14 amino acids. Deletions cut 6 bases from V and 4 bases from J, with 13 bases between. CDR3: CASSRDRTNQPQHF. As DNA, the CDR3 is TGTGCCAGCAGCCGGGACCGAACAAATCAGCCCCAGCATTTT.

The CDR3 spells CASSPEDSRSGYTF. CDR3 sequence (DNA): TGTGCCAGCAGCCCAGAGGACAGTAGAAGTGGCTACACCTTC. The rearrangement links TRBV12-3 or TRBV12-4 to TRBJ1-2; D might be TRBD1 (6 bases). With 6 bases removed from V and 7 bases from J, the gap between germline ends came to 18 bases. CDR3 length equals 14 residues.

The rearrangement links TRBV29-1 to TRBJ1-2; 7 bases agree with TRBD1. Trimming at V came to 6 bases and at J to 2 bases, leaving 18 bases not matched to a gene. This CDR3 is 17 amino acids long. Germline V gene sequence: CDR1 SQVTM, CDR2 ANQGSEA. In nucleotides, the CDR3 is TGCAGCGTCGCGAATATCGGGTCCGGGACAGTGAACTATGGCTACACCTTC. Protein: CSVANIGSGTVNYGYTF. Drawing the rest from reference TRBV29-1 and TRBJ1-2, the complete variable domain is SAVISQKPSRDICQRGTSLTIQCQVDSQVTMMFWYRQQPGQSLTLIATANQGSEATYESGFVIDKFPISRPNLTFSTLTVSNMSPEDSSIYLCSVANIGSGTVNYGYTFGSGTRLTVV.

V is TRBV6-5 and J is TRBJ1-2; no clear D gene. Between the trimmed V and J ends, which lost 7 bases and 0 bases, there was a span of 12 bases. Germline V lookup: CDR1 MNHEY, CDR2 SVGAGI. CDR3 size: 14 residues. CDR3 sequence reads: CASKRSQSNYGYTF. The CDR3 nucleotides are TGTGCCAGCAAGAGAAGCCAATCTAACTATGGCTACACCTTC.